Each of the 20 T cell receptor beta chains below was sequenced from the same sample in a study of tumor-infiltrating lymphocytes in primary liver carcinoma. TCR beta cDNA was made from 450 to 550 ng total RNA with a constant-region primer. Three nested multiplex PCR rounds of slightly modified ARM-PCR generated TCR beta libraries. It was with TRBV1-TRBV30 forward primers and a C-beta reverse primer that the first two PCR rounds were run, at 10 cycles each. Via MiXCR, TCRdb re-called the multiplex PCR reads, giving one row per CDR3 protein. The sample has over 250,000 distinct CDR3 sequences; nearly 60% are singletons. For blood RNA, unsorted whole blood served as the source, and germline DNA was extracted too. The sample comprised peripheral blood. The receptors shown here come from a woman in her thirties with primary liver carcinoma and hepatitis B virus infection.

This rearrangement joins TRBV5-1 to TRBJ2-5, with TRBD2 identical over 10 bases. Germline values: CDR1 SGHRS, CDR2 YFSETQ. This CDR3 contains 15 residues. Trimming cost V 0 bases and J 1 base; bases outside gene matches: 0. CDR3 nucleotides: TGCGCCAGCAGCTTGGGACTAGCGGGCCAAGAGACCCAGTACTTC. Translated, it gives CASSLGLAGQETQYF.

For this clonotype: Here the CDR3 omits its conserved ending phenylalanine or tryptophan, so a read error is the likely source. The chain links TRBV29-1 to TRBJ2-1; possible D gene TRBD2, 7 bases. V was shortened by 4 bases and J by 1 base, with 20 bases between the two germline ends. The germline CDR1 and CDR2 sequences are SQVTM and ANQGSEA. This CDR3 region has 17 residues. The DNA of the CDR3 is TGCAGCGTTGCGGGGGCCTGGGGACTACCGTCCTACAATGAGCAGTTCTTA. Its protein is CSVAGAWGLPSYNEQFL.

As for this clonotype: The CDR3 carries no conserved terminal phenylalanine or tryptophan, so it likely arises from a read error. V and J are TRBV11-1 and TRBJ2-7; D unclear. Looked up from germline, CDR1 is SGHAT and CDR2 is FQDESV (reference sequence). The CDR3 contains 13 residues. The CDR3 spells CTSSFVGQNEQYC. CDR3 nucleotides: TGTACCAGCAGCTTTGTTGGGCAGAACGAGCAGTACTGC.

The chain employs TRBV7-9 and TRBJ2-1, with D maybe TRBD2 (6 bases). Germline CDR1 and CDR2: SEHNR and FQNEAQ (reference sequence). The CDR3 covers 14 residues. Trimming pared 9 bases from V and 1 base from J, leaving 13 bases between. Written as DNA, the CDR3 is TGTGCCAGTGGGTGGGACTTATCCTACAATGAGCAGTTCTTC. Translating gives CASGWDLSYNEQFF.

Note on this clonotype: A much larger clone differs by one base, so this may be a read error. V usage is TRBV6-1 and J usage is TRBJ1-1; no reliable D call. The CDR3 sequence is 11 residues long. Germline V gene sequence: CDR1 MNHNS, CDR2 SASEGT. Trimming left V 9 bases short and J 1 base short, with 6 bases between. CDR3 nucleotide sequence: TGTGCCAGTATTGCGAACACTGAAGCTTTCTTT. Protein sequence: CASIANTEAFF.

There are a few counts of this clonotype. The gene calls are TRBV30 and TRBJ1-1; D is perhaps TRBD1 (5 bases). This CDR3 has 15 residues. V lost 1 base and J lost 2, with 14 bases in between. The V gene's germline CDR1 is GTSNPN and CDR2 SVGIG (reference sequence). The CDR3 DNA sequence: TGTGCCTGGAGTGGGGGCCTGGGGTTCAACACTGAAGCTTTCTTT. Amino acids: CAWSGGLGFNTEAFF. The complete variable domain, with remaining parts taken from reference TRBV30 and TRBJ1-1, reads SQTIHQWPATLVQPVGSPLSLECTVEGTSNPNLYWYRQAAGRGLQLLFYSVGIGQISSEVPQNLSASRPQDRQFILSSKKLLLSDSGFYLCAWSGGLGFNTEAFFGQGTRLTVV.

The V and J genes are TRBV7-9 and TRBJ2-1; perhaps TRBD2 as D (5 bases). This CDR3 has 14 amino acids. Trimming took 3 bases from V and 6 from J, leaving 12 bases between them. Germline V CDR1 and CDR2: SEHNR, FQNEAQ (reference sequence). The CDR3 here is CASSLRRNFNEQFF. The CDR3 region has the DNA TGTGCCAGCAGCTTGCGGAGGAATTTCAATGAGCAGTTCTTC.

About this clonotype: Sequence at one end of the junction differs from germline and may be a read error. The rearrangement links TRBV6-1 to TRBJ2-7; D remains unclear. Germline CDR1 and CDR2: MNHNS and SASEGT. This CDR3 is 14 amino acids long. CDR3 DNA: TGTGCCAGCACTGAAGTCGGGTCCAGACACGGGCAGTACTTC. The encoded protein is CASTEVGSRHGQYF.

This clonotype showed up just a few times. The rearrangement joins TRBV6-1 to TRBJ2-5; TRBD2 agrees at 13 bases. V lost 6 bases, J lost 6 bases, and 1 base stayed unmatched. The germline gives CDR1 MNHNS, CDR2 SASEGT. The CDR3 contains 13 residues. CDR3 DNA: TGTGCCAGCAGCGGGACTAGCGGGAAGACCCAGTACTTC. Its translation: CASSGTSGKTQYF.

About this clonotype: A much larger clone is a single base away; this may be a read error. V usage is TRBV6-2 or TRBV6-3 and J usage is TRBJ1-1; no clear D. The CDR3 runs 11 residues. Trimming took off 9 bases at V and 6 bases at J, with 11 bases between the two ends. Germline V gene data show CDR1 as MNHEY and CDR2 as SVGEGT. The CDR3 region is CARSPGSEAFF. In DNA, the CDR3 is TGTGCCAGGAGCCCGGGCTCTGAAGCTTTCTTT.

This clonotype was found a few times. The rearrangement joins TRBV28 to TRBJ2-1; TRBD1 agrees at 8 bases. V lost 5 bases and J lost 2; bases outside the gene matches: 5. The CDR3 is made up of 15 amino acids. Germline V gene data show CDR1 as MDHEN and CDR2 as SYDVKM. CDR3 nucleotides: TGTGCCAGCAGTACCCGGACAGGGCCCTACAATGAGCAGTTCTTC. Translated: CASSTRTGPYNEQFF.

This clonotype was counted only a few times. A clone one base away is much larger, so this may be a read error. This chain connects TRBV29-1 to TRBJ1-5; D perhaps matches TRBD1 (5 bases). Germline V CDR1 and CDR2: SQVTM, ANQGSEA. This CDR3 is built from 13 residues. V was pared by 5 bases and J by 6 bases, with 14 bases between. The CDR3 spells CSVNIGVGQPQHF. The CDR3 coding sequence is TGCAGCGTTAATATAGGGGTCGGTCAGCCCCAGCATTTT.

To note about this clonotype: A much larger clone differs from this one at a single base, so this may be a read error. The chain carries TRBV29-1 and TRBJ2-7, with 14 bases fitting TRBD2. This CDR3 contains 15 residues. CDR1 is SQVTM, CDR2 ANQGSEA, per germline. CDR3 DNA sequence: TGCAGCCTTGACGATGGGACTAGCGGGAGTGGCGAGCAGTACTTC. It is translated as CSLDDGTSGSGEQYF.

This clonotype was counted a single time. Mismatch with germline at one junction end may stem from a read error. The rearrangement links TRBV11-2 to TRBJ1-4; maybe TRBD1 (5 bases). The CDR3 has 17 amino acids. CDR1 SGHAT and CDR2 FQNNGV come from the germline V gene. CDR3 nucleotides: TGTGCCAGCAGCTTAATCGGATTGTTGGGGGAGAATGAAAAACTGCTTTTT. Translated, it gives CASSLIGLLGENEKLLF.

On this clonotype itself: A much larger clone lies a single base off, so this may be a read error. The chain couples TRBV4-3 to TRBJ1-2; no definite D call. CDR1 and CDR2 (germline): LGHNA, YSLEER. The CDR3 is 14 residues long. In DNA form, the CDR3 reads TGCGCCAGCAGCCAAGATAAGGGCACGTATGGCTACGCCTTC. Translating gives CASSQDKGTYGYAF.

J is TRBJ1-2 and V is TRBV6-1, with 7 bases aligning to TRBD1. Germline loops: CDR1 MNHNS, CDR2 SASEGT. Germline trimming cut 10 bases from V and 5 bases from J; bases unmatched to any gene: 13. This CDR3 has 14 amino acids. CDR3 protein: CANREGGGSYGYTF. CDR3 sequence (DNA): TGTGCCAATAGAGAAGGAGGGGGCTCGTATGGCTACACCTTC.

The table lists this clonotype with many counts. The genes are TRBV6-6 and TRBJ2-5; 8 positions agree with TRBD1. The ends lost 6 bases at V and 2 bases at J; junction bases unmatched: 14. The CDR3 consists of 17 residues. Germline CDR1 is MNHNY and CDR2 is SVGAGI (reference sequence). This chain's CDR3 is CASSNPMDRVGQETQYF. The CDR3 DNA reads TGTGCCAGCAGCAACCCCATGGACAGGGTGGGACAAGAGACCCAGTACTTC.

Of note for this clonotype: At one end the junction does not follow the germline gene, possibly because of a read error. The chain couples TRBV11-2 to TRBJ2-7, with 8 bases identical to TRBD2. The germline V gene has CDR1 SGHAT and CDR2 FQNNGV. The CDR3 is made up of 14 amino acids. CDR3 DNA sequence: TGCGCCAGCAGCTCTAGCGGGTCCTCCTACGAGCATTACTTC. It yields the protein CASSSSGSSYEHYF. The entire variable domain, with the rest obtained from reference TRBV11-2 and TRBJ2-7, is as follows: EAGVAQSPRYKIIEKRQSVAFWCNPISGHATLYWYQQILGQGPKLLIQFQNNGVVDDSQLPKDRFSAERLKGVDSTLKIQPAKLEDSAVYLCASSSSGSSYEHYFGPGTRLTVT.

A single count supports this clonotype. A much larger clone differs by one base, so this may be a read error. J is TRBJ2-7 and V is TRBV6-5; D unclear. There are 13 residues in the CDR3. CDR1 is MNHEY and CDR2 is SVGAGI in the germline V gene. The CDR3 protein is CASSYSSSYERYF. In nucleotides, the CDR3 is TGTGCCAGCAGTTATAGCAGCTCCTACGAGCGGTACTTC.

This chain joins TRBV7-9 and TRBJ2-7; 8 nucleotides line up with TRBD2. V was pared by 1 base and J by 3 bases, with 17 bases of the junction left unmatched. This CDR3 comprises 19 residues. The germline CDR1 and CDR2 sequences are SEHNR and FQNEAQ (reference sequence). The CDR3 bases are TGTGCCAGCAGCTTAGTCGCCCTCTCTAGTGCGGGAGGTTACTACGAGCAGTACTTC. Translated: CASSLVALSSAGGYYEQYF.